Sequencing of this T cell receptor beta chain was carried out in a study of graft-versus-host responses after intestinal transplantation. About the study: Each patient got anti-thymocyte globulin induction, then tacrolimus and steroids for roughly 3 years.

Study-level findings and limits: The study associated peak circulating GvH clone levels with early post-transplant HvG declines. GvH clones detected in recipient marrow included some appearing first in ileum or blood. Clonal ratios of graft-versus-host to host-versus-graft in allografts were high for patients exhibiting graft-donor T cell macrochimerism.

Turning to this clone: Its antigen is unidentified.

Libraries were prepared by immunoSEQ multiplex PCR; TCRdb keeps only in-frame clonotypes and omits some of them. The sample shows 100,000 or so clones, about 93% of them seen only once. Looked up from germline, CDR1 is ENHRY and CDR2 is SYGVKD. This CDR3 contains 16 residues. V lost 3 bases, J lost 3 bases, and 7 bases stayed unmatched. This clonotype was sampled from a human donor who received an intestinal transplant. This chain connects TRBV10-3 to TRBJ2-7; 11 positions agree with TRBD2. Material: unstimulated CD8+ T cells sorted from spleen or lymph node cells, obtained before intestinal transplant. CDR3 region: CAISDFLSGGVYEQYF. The CDR3 DNA sequence: TGTGCCATCAGTGACTTTCTTAGCGGGGGGGTCTACGAGCAGTACTTC.